The source of this T cell receptor (beta chain) is a study of CXCR3-negative and CXCR3-positive naive CD8 T cells. Regarding the study as a whole: Hydrophobicity was higher for TRB CDR3s found in CXCR3-positive naive cells than in CXCR3-negative naive cells.

Notes on this clonotype: Its antigen is not known.

Germline V gene sequence: CDR1 DFQATT, CDR2 SNEGSKA (reference sequence). CDR3 size: 15 residues. TRB cDNA libraries were made by UMI-labeled 5' RACE. TCRdb processed the 5' RACE reads again and assigns one entry to each CDR3 protein, with no DNA. The specimen's table records 110,000 or so distinct CDR3 sequences. J is TRBJ2-5 and V is TRBV20-1; with no DNA, the TCRdb D assignment of TRBD2 cannot be verified. The source material was naive CXCR3+ CD8+ T cells from blood. This sample's subset: CD45RO-CCR7+CD27+CD95- naive CD8+ T cells expressing CXCR3 (TNR3+). The receptor comes from a human donor in good health. Some clones in this sample may be carry-over from other donors' samples. The CDR3 loop is CSARALAGAQETQYF.